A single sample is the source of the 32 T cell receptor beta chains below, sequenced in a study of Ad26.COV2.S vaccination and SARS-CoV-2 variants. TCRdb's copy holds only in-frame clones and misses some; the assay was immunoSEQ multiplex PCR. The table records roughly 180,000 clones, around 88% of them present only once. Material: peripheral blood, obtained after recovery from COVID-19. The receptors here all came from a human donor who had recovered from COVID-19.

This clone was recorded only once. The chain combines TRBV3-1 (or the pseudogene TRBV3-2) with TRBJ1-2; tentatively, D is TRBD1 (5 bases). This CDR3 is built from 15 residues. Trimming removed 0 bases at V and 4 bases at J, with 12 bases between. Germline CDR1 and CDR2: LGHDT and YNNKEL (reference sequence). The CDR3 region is CASSQDLVQGYGYTF. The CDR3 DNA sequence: TGTGCCAGCAGCCAAGATTTAGTTCAGGGCTATGGCTACACCTTC.

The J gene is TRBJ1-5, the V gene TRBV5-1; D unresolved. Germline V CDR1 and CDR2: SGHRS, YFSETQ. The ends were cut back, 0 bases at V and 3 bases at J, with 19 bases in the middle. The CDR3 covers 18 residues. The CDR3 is CASSLVPPGKNNNQPQHF. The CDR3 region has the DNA TGCGCCAGCAGCTTGGTACCCCCGGGAAAAAACAACAATCAGCCCCAGCATTTT.

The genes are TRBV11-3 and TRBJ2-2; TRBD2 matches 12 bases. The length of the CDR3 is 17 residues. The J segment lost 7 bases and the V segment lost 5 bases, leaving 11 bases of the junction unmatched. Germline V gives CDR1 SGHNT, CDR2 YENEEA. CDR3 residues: CASSASTSGGLYGELFF. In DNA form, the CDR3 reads TGTGCCAGCAGCGCCTCGACTAGCGGGGGCCTTTACGGGGAGCTGTTTTTT.

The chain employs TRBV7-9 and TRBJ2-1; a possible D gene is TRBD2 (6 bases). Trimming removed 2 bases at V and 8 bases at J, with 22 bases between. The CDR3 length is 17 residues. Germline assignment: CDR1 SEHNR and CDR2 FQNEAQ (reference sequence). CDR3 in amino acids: CASSLFPSGDSSYEQFF. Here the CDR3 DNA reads TGTGCCAGCAGCTTATTTCCGTCCGGGGACTCCTCCTATGAGCAGTTCTTC.

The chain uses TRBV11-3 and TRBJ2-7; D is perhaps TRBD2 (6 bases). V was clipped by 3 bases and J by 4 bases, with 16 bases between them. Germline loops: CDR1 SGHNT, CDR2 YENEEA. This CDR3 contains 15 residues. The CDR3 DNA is TGTGCCAGCAGCTTTCTTAGCGGTCCGGGATACGAGCAGTACTTC. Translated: CASSFLSGPGYEQYF. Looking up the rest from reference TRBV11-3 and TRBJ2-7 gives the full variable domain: EAGVVQSPRYKIIEKKQPVAFWCNPISGHNTLYWYLQNLGQGPELLIRYENEEAVDDSQLPKDRFSAERLKGVDSTLKIQPAELGDSAVYLCASSFLSGPGYEQYFGPGTRLTVT.

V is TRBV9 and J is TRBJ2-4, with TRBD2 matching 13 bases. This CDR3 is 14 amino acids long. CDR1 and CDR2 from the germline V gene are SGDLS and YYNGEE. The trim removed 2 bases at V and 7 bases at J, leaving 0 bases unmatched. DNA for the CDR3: TGTGCCAGCAGCGTGGGACTAGCGGGGAACATTCAGTACTTC. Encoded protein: CASSVGLAGNIQYF.

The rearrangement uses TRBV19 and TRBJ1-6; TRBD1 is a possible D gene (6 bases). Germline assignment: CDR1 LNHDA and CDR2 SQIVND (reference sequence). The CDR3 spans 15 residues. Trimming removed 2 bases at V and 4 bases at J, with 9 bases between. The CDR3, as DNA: TGTGCCAGTAGTATACCAGGGGTTTATAATTCACCCCTCCACTTT. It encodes CASSIPGVYNSPLHF.

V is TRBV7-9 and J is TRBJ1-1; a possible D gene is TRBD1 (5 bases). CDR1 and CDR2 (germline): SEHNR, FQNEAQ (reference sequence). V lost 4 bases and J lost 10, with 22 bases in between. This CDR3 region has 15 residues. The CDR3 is CASSSSADGDGGAFF. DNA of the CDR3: TGTGCCAGCAGCTCTTCAGCGGATGGTGACGGGGGAGCTTTCTTT.

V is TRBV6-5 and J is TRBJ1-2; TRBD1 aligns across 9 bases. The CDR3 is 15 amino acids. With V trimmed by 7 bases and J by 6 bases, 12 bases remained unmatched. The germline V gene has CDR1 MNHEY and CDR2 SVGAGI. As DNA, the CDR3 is TGTGCCAGCACCAACAGGGGGCAGGGGTACCATGGCTACACCTTC. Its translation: CASTNRGQGYHGYTF.

Here the CDR3 DNA reads TGTGCCAGCAGCTTTAGGGGCGGGAGGGCGTACACCGGGGAGCTGTTTTTT. This translates into CASSFRGGRAYTGELFF. J is TRBJ2-2 and V is TRBV7-8; TRBD2 aligns across 9 bases. Per germline, CDR1 SGHVS and CDR2 FQNEAQ. V lost 3 bases to trimming and J lost 3 bases; unmatched junction nucleotides: 8. The CDR3 spans 17 residues. Full variable domain (rest looked up from reference TRBV7-8 and TRBJ2-2): GAGVSQSPRYKVAKRGQDVALRCDPISGHVSLFWYQQALGQGPEFLTYFQNEAQLDKSGLPSDRFFAERPEGSVSTLKIQRTQQEDSAVYLCASSFRGGRAYTGELFFGEGSRLTVL.

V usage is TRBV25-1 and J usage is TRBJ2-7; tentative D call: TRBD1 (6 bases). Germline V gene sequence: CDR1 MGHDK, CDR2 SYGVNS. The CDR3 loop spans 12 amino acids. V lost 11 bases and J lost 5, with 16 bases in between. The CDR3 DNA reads TGTGCCTCCCAGGGGATTTCCGACGAGCAGTACTTC. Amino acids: CASQGISDEQYF.

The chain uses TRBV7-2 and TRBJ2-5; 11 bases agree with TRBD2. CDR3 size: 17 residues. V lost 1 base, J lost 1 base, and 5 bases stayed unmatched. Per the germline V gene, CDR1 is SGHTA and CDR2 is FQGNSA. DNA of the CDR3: TGTGCCAGCAGCTTAGACGTAGCGGGGGGGCCCCAAGAGACCCAGTACTTC. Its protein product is CASSLDVAGGPQETQYF.

The CDR3 spells CASSLNGQVATNEKLFF. The CDR3, as DNA: TGTGCCAGCAGCCTGAACGGACAGGTTGCAACTAATGAAAAACTGTTTTTT. The chain uses TRBV5-5 and TRBJ1-4, with TRBD1 identical over 7 bases. The V gene end was trimmed by 4 bases and the J gene end by 0 bases; junction bases not matched to a gene: 9. Germline V gene lookup returns CDR1 SGHKS and CDR2 YYEKEE (reference sequence). This CDR3 is built from 17 residues.

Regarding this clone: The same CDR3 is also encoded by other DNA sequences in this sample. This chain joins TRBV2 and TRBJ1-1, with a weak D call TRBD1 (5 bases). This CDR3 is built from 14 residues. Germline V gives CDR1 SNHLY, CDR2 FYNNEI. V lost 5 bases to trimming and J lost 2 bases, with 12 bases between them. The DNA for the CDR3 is TGTGCCAGCAGTAGCCGGGGGGGTAACACTGAAGCTTTCTTT. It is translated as CASSSRGGNTEAFF.

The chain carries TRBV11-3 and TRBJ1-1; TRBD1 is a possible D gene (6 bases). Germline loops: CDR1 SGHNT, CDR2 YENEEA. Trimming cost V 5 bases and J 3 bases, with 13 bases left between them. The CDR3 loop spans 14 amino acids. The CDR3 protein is CASSTGPGDTEAFF. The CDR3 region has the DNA TGTGCCAGCAGCACAGGGCCCGGGGACACTGAAGCTTTCTTT. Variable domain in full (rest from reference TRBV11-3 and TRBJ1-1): EAGVVQSPRYKIIEKKQPVAFWCNPISGHNTLYWYLQNLGQGPELLIRYENEEAVDDSQLPKDRFSAERLKGVDSTLKIQPAELGDSAVYLCASSTGPGDTEAFFGQGTRLTVV.

The CDR3 loop reads CASSVAASGFTDTQYF. DNA of the CDR3: TGTGCCAGCAGCGTAGCGGCAAGCGGCTTCACAGATACGCAGTATTTT. The rearrangement uses TRBV9 and TRBJ2-3, with D maybe TRBD2 (5 bases). Trimming pared 0 bases from V and 2 bases from J, leaving 13 bases between. CDR1 is SGDLS, CDR2 YYNGEE, per germline. This CDR3 is built from 16 residues.

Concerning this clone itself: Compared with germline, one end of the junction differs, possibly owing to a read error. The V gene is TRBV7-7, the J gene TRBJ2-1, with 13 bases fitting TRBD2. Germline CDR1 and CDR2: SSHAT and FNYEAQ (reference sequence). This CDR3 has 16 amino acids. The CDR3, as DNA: TGTGCTAGCAGCCTAGGACTAGCGGGGGCCTCCAATGAGCAGTTCTTC. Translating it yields CASSLGLAGASNEQFF.

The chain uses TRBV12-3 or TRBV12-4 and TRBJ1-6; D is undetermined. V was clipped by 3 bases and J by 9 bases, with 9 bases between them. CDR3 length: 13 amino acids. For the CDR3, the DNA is TGTGCCAGCAGTTTGTTTGAGATTTCACCCCTCCACTTT. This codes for CASSLFEISPLHF.

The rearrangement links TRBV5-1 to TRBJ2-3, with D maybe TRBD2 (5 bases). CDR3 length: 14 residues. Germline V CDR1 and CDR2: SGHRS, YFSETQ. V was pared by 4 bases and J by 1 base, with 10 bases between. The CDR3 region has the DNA TGCGCCAGCAGCGTGGACTTTGGCACAGATACGCAGTATTTT. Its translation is CASSVDFGTDTQYF.

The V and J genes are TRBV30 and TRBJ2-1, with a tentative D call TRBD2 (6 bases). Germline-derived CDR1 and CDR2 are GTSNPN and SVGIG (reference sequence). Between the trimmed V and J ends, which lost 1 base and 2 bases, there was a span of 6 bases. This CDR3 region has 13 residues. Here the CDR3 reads CAWSGLAYNEQFF. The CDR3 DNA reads TGTGCCTGGAGTGGACTAGCCTACAATGAGCAGTTCTTC.

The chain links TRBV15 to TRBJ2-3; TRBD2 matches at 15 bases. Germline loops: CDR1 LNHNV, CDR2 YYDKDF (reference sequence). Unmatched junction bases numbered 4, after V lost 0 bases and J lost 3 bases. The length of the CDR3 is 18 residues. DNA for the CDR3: TGTGCCACCAGCAGAGATCGGACTAGCGGGGGGGCAACAGATACGCAGTATTTT. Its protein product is CATSRDRTSGGATDTQYF. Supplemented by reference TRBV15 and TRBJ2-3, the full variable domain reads DAMVIQNPRYQVTQFGKPVTLSCSQTLNHNVMYWYQQKSSQAPKLLFHYYDKDFNNEADTPDNFQSRRPNTSFCFLDIRSPGLGDTAMYLCATSRDRTSGGATDTQYFGPGTRLTVL.

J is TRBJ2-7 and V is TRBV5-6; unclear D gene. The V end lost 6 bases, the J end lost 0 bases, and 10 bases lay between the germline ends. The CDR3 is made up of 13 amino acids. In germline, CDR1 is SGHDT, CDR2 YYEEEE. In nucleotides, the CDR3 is TGTGCCAGCAACTCTTTTAGCTCCTACGAGCAGTACTTC. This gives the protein CASNSFSSYEQYF.

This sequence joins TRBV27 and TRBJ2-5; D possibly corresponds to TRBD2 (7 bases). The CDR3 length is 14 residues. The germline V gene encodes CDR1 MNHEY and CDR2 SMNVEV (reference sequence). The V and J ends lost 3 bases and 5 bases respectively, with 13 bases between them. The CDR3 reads CASSLVGGPETQYF. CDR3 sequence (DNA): TGTGCCAGCAGTTTGGTGGGGGGGCCCGAGACCCAGTACTTC.

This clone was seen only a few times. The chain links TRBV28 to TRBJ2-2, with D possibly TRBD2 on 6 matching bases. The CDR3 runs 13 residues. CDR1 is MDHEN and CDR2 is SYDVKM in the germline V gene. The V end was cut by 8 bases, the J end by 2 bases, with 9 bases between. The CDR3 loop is CASRGTNTGELFF. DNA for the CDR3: TGTGCCAGCCGGGGGACCAACACCGGGGAGCTGTTTTTT.

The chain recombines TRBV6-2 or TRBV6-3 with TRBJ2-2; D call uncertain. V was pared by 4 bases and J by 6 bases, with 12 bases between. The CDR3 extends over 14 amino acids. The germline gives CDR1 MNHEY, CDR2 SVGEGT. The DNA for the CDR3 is TGTGCCAGCAGTTGGGTTCCTTTCCCCGGGGAGCTGTTTTTT. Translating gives CASSWVPFPGELFF.

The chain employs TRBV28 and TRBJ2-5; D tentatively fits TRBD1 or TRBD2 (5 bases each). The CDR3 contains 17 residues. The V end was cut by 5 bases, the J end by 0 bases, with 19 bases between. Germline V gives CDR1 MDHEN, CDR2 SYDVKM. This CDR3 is CASSRGRIDEYQETQYF. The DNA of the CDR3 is TGTGCCAGCAGTCGGGGCAGAATTGACGAGTACCAAGAGACCCAGTACTTC.

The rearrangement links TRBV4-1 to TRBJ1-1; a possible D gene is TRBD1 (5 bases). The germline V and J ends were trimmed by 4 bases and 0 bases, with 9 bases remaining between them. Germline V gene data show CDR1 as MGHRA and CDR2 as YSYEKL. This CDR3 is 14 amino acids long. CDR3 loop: CASSLRTLNTEAFF. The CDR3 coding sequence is TGCGCCAGCAGCCTTAGGACACTGAACACTGAAGCTTTCTTT.

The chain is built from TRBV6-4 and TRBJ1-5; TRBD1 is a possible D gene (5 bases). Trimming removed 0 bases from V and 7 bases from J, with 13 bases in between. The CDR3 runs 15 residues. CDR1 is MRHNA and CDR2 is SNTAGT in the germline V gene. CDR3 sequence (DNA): TGTGCCAGCAGTGACTCGTTCAGGGAATGGCAGCCCCAGCATTTT. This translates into CASSDSFREWQPQHF.

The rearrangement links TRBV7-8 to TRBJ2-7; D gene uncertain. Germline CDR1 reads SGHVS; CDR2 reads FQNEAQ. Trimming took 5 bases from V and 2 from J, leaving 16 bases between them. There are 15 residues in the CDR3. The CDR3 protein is CASSLSHGFPYEQYF. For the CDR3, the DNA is TGTGCCAGCAGCCTTTCCCACGGGTTCCCCTACGAGCAGTACTTC.

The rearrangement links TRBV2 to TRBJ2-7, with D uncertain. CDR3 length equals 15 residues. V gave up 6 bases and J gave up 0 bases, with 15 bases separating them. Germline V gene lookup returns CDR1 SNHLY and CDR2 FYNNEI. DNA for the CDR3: TGTGCCAGCAGGGGCGCCACACTCGCCTCCTACGAGCAGTACTTC. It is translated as CASRGATLASYEQYF.

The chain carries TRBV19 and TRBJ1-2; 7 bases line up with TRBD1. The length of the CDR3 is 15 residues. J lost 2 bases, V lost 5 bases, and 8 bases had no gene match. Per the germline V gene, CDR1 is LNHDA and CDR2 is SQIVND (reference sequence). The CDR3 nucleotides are TGTGCCAGTAGTCCGAGGACAGGCATAAACTATGGCTACACCTTC. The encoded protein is CASSPRTGINYGYTF.

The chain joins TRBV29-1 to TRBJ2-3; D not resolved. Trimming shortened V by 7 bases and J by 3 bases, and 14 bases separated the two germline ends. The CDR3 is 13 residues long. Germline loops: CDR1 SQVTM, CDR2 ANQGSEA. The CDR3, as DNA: TGCAGCGCTGGCTCGGCAGGTACAGATACGCAGTATTTT. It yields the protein CSAGSAGTDTQYF.